These 28 T cell receptor beta chains were all obtained from the same sample, sequenced in a study of vaccination effects on CD4 cells after COVID-19. No cognate antigen is known for these TCRs. Generated by immunoSEQ multiplex PCR, the TCRdb table keeps only in-frame clones and is missing some. The sample contains about 27,000 clones, around 82% of which appear only once. Pools of viral peptides were used by the ViraFEST assay to expand antigen-specific CD4+ T cells ahead of sequencing. Subsequent to a culture period of 10 to 11 days, CD4+ T cells were isolated. Each participant was given two doses of one vaccine (BNT162b2 or mRNA-1273). Material: CD4+ T cells from PBMCs cultured with HCoV-NL63 spike peptides, obtained after COVID-19 vaccination. The receptors come from a human donor who received a COVID-19 vaccine. Some clones in this sample may be carry-over from other donors' samples.

The chain has TRBV18 and TRBJ2-5; no reliable D call. V gave up 4 bases and J gave up 4 bases, with 13 bases separating them. CDR1 is KGHSH, CDR2 LQKENI, per germline. The CDR3 has 14 residues. Here the CDR3 reads CASSLIRRVETQYF. DNA for the CDR3: TGTGCCAGCTCACTTATCCGTAGGGTAGAGACCCAGTACTTC. Full variable domain (outside the CDR3, taken from reference TRBV18 and TRBJ2-5): NAGVMQNPRHLVRRRGQEARLRCSPMKGHSHVYWYRQLPEEGLKFMVYLQKENIIDESGMPKERFSAEFPKEGPSILRIQQVVRGDSAAYFCASSLIRRVETQYFGPGTRLLVL.

The chain employs TRBV5-8 and TRBJ2-1, with D perhaps TRBD1 or TRBD2 (5 bases each). The CDR3 covers 16 residues. In germline, CDR1 is SGHTS, CDR2 YDEGEE. Trimming took off 7 bases at V and 0 bases at J, with 17 bases between the two ends. The CDR3: CASPEGLYSSYNEQFF. For the CDR3, the DNA is TGTGCCAGCCCAGAGGGGTTATACAGCTCCTACAATGAGCAGTTCTTC.

This chain joins TRBV5-1 and TRBJ2-7; D unclear. Trimming took 4 bases from V and 5 from J, leaving 7 bases between them. Looked up from germline, CDR1 is SGHRS and CDR2 is YFSETQ. The CDR3 totals 11 residues. CDR3 nucleotides: TGCGCCAGCAGCCCAAAACACGAGCAGTACGTC. Protein product: CASSPKHEQYV.

The chain links TRBV20-1 to TRBJ1-5, with TRBD1 matching 9 bases. This CDR3 has 15 residues. CDR1 and CDR2 from the germline V gene are DFQATT and SNEGSKA (reference sequence). The junction had 14 bases not matched to a gene; V was cut back by 6 bases and J by 8 bases. The chain's CDR3 is CSASPGTGFGEPQHF. Here the CDR3 DNA reads TGCAGTGCGAGTCCCGGGACAGGGTTCGGGGAGCCCCAGCATTTT.

V and J are TRBV5-1 and TRBJ1-2, with D possibly TRBD1 on 5 matching bases. The length of the CDR3 is 15 residues. Looked up from germline, CDR1 is SGHRS and CDR2 is YFSETQ. V was shortened by 2 bases and J by 8 bases, with 19 bases between the two germline ends. Here the CDR3 reads CASSFQGPQRGGYTF. The CDR3 DNA follows: TGCGCCAGCAGCTTTCAGGGACCACAAAGGGGCGGCTACACCTTC.

The rearrangement links TRBV7-6 to TRBJ2-5; the match to TRBD1 covers 8 bases. CDR3 length: 16 residues. J gave up 2 bases and V 5 bases, and 10 bases lay outside the gene matches. Germline V gene lookup returns CDR1 SGHVS and CDR2 FNYEAQ. CDR3 in amino acids: CASSRRGTGTQETQYF. As DNA, the CDR3 is TGTGCCAGCAGCCGACGTGGGACAGGCACACAAGAGACCCAGTACTTC.

The chain recombines TRBV6-1 with TRBJ2-3, with 10 bases fitting TRBD2. The CDR3 spans 17 residues. The V gene's germline CDR1 is MNHNS and CDR2 SASEGT. J gave up 4 bases and V 1 base, and 8 bases lay outside the gene matches. CDR3: CASSEGASGGPADTQYF. The CDR3 bases are TGTGCCAGCAGTGAAGGGGCTAGCGGGGGTCCCGCAGATACGCAGTATTTT.

V is TRBV9 and J is TRBJ1-4, with D perhaps matching TRBD1 (5 bases). V lost 7 bases and J 3 bases, leaving 7 bases between the germline ends. Looked up from germline, CDR1 is SGDLS and CDR2 is YYNGEE. The CDR3 covers 12 residues. For the CDR3, the DNA is TGTGCCAGCTCCAGGGCTAATGAAAAACTGTTTTTT. Residues: CASSRANEKLFF.

A single count supports this clone. Here the CDR3 DNA reads TGCGCCAGCAGCTTACAGGAGGAAACTAATGAAAAACTGTTTTTT. It is translated as CASSLQEETNEKLFF. The chain is built from TRBV5-1 and TRBJ1-4; D perhaps matches TRBD1 (5 bases). V lost 2 bases and J 1 base, leaving 9 bases between the germline ends. The CDR3 contains 15 residues. CDR1 SGHRS and CDR2 YFSETQ come from the germline V gene. The full variable domain, in which reference TRBV5-1 and TRBJ1-4 provide the parts outside the CDR3, is KAGVTQTPRYLIKTRGQQVTLSCSPISGHRSVSWYQQTPGQGLQFLFEYFSETQRNKGNFPGRFSGRQFSNSRSEMNVSTLELGDSALYLCASSLQEETNEKLFFGSGTQLSVL.

This clone was detected only once. The rearrangement joins TRBV7-9 to TRBJ2-1, with 7 bases fitting TRBD1. The junction had 16 bases not matched to a gene; V was cut back by 4 bases and J by 7 bases. The CDR3 is 17 residues long. Germline-derived CDR1 and CDR2 are SEHNR and FQNEAQ (reference sequence). CDR3 in amino acids: CASSSNRLDRDGNEQFF. CDR3 bases: TGTGCCAGCAGCTCGAACCGGCTTGACAGGGACGGGAATGAGCAGTTCTTC.

The chain has TRBV10-1 and TRBJ2-2, with D unresolved. V lost 6 bases and J lost 1, with 12 bases in between. Germline CDR1 and CDR2: WNHNN and SYGVQD (reference sequence). The CDR3 extends over 15 amino acids. The CDR3 region has the DNA TGCGCCAGCAGCGGCGGTATACAGAACACCGGGGAGCTGTTTTTT. Amino acid sequence: CASSGGIQNTGELFF.

CDR3 in amino acids: CASSKKGTNTGELFF. CDR3 in DNA: TGTGCCAGCAGTAAAAAAGGAACGAACACCGGGGAGCTGTTTTTT. This chain connects TRBV25-1 to TRBJ2-2; no clear D. The CDR3 loop spans 15 amino acids. CDR1 and CDR2 (germline): MGHDK, SYGVNS. With 5 bases removed from V and 0 bases from J, the gap between germline ends came to 10 bases.

V and J are TRBV7-9 and TRBJ2-2, with 8 bases matching TRBD1. This CDR3 region has 16 residues. The V and J ends lost 4 bases and 7 bases, in that order; junction bases with no gene match: 11. Germline loops: CDR1 SEHNR, CDR2 FQNEAQ (reference sequence). CDR3 sequence (DNA): TGTGCCAGCAGCTCCCCCCACAGGGGGATAATCGGGGAGCTGTTTTTT. It codes for CASSSPHRGIIGELFF.

The chain combines TRBV18 with TRBJ1-2, with D possibly matching TRBD1 (5 bases). Germline V gene lookup returns CDR1 KGHSH and CDR2 LQKENI. Trimming pared 2 bases from V and 0 bases from J, leaving 10 bases between. The CDR3 loop spans 15 amino acids. CDR3 amino acids: CASSPGGEANYGYTF. In DNA, the CDR3 is TGTGCCAGCTCACCAGGGGGGGAAGCTAACTATGGCTACACCTTC.

A few counts support this clone. The genes are TRBV6-6 and TRBJ1-2; 12 positions match TRBD1. The junction had 11 bases not matched to a gene; V was cut back by 5 bases and J by 4 bases. Looked up from germline, CDR1 is MNHNY and CDR2 is SVGAGI (reference sequence). The CDR3 loop spans 17 amino acids. The CDR3, as DNA: TGTGCCAGCAGTCCCCGGGACAGGGGGCGTGTGGGCTATGGCTACACCTTC. It is translated as CASSPRDRGRVGYGYTF.

In nucleotides, the CDR3 is TGTGCCAGCAGTGACAGATACTACGAGCAGTACGTC. Its translation: CASSDRYYEQYV. The chain joins TRBV6-1 to TRBJ2-7; no clear D gene. The CDR3 runs to 12 residues. V was shortened by 3 bases and J by 3 bases, with 6 bases between the two germline ends. Germline V gives CDR1 MNHNS, CDR2 SASEGT.

J is TRBJ1-2 and V is TRBV5-8, with a possible D match to TRBD1 (5 bases). The germline V and J ends were trimmed by 4 bases and 4 bases, with 14 bases remaining between them. The germline V gene encodes CDR1 SGHTS and CDR2 YDEGEE. CDR3 size: 14 residues. In DNA, the CDR3 is TGTGCCAGCAGCCGCGGCGGGACTCTCTATGGCTACACCTTC. It codes for CASSRGGTLYGYTF.

The count of this clone is one. V is TRBV6-5 and J is TRBJ1-2; 12 bases line up with TRBD1. The V gene end was trimmed by 5 bases and the J gene end by 4 bases; junction bases not matched to a gene: 2. CDR3 length equals 14 residues. The germline CDR1 and CDR2 sequences are MNHEY and SVGAGI. Here the CDR3 reads CASSTGQGAYGYTF. DNA of the CDR3: TGTGCCAGCAGTACGGGACAGGGGGCCTATGGCTACACCTTC.

The CDR3 coding sequence is TGTGCCAGCAGTACGACAGGGAACACTGAAGCTTTCTTT. Translating gives CASSTTGNTEAFF. The genes are TRBV6-1 and TRBJ1-1, with a possible D match to TRBD1 (6 bases). Trimming removed 5 bases at V and 1 base at J, with 8 bases between. This CDR3 contains 13 residues. The germline CDR1 and CDR2 sequences are MNHNS and SASEGT.

The chain couples TRBV5-5 to TRBJ2-7; 10 bases fit TRBD2. This CDR3 is 16 amino acids long. The V gene end was trimmed by 1 base and the J gene end by 3 bases; junction bases not matched to a gene: 7. Per germline, CDR1 SGHKS and CDR2 YYEKEE (reference sequence). In DNA form, the CDR3 reads TGTGCCAGCAGCTTGACGGCTAGCGGGGGCCACTACGAGCAGTACGTC. Its translation is CASSLTASGGHYEQYV.

The chain recombines TRBV7-2 with TRBJ1-2; D is uncertain. This CDR3 is 12 amino acids long. Trimming shortened V by 1 base and J by 4 bases, and 4 bases separated the two germline ends. Per germline, CDR1 SGHTA and CDR2 FQGNSA. The CDR3 DNA follows: TGTGCCAGCAGCTTAGGTCGCTATGGCTACACCTTC. Translated, it gives CASSLGRYGYTF.

The rearrangement links TRBV23-1 to TRBJ2-7, with 8 nucleotides matching TRBD1. Being an ORF, TRBV23-1 has a function that is uncertain. The J segment lost 7 bases and the V segment lost 0 bases, leaving 8 bases of the junction unmatched. The CDR3 covers 15 residues. CDR3 coding DNA: TGCGCCAGCAGTCAATCAAGCCAGGGGGCGAGGGAGCAGTACGTC. Its translation is CASSQSSQGAREQYV.

The J gene is TRBJ1-1, the V gene TRBV10-3, with no clear D. The germline V gene has CDR1 ENHRY and CDR2 SYGVKD. The V and J ends lost 0 bases and 12 bases respectively, with 8 bases between them. This CDR3 is built from 11 residues. In nucleotides, the CDR3 is TGTGCCATCAGTGAGTCGGGCGAACCTTTCTTT. Translating it yields CAISESGEPFF.

The chain uses TRBV7-2 and TRBJ2-1; TRBD1 matches 7 bases. CDR1 and CDR2 from the germline V gene are SGHTA and FQGNSA. V lost 4 bases and J lost 1; bases outside the gene matches: 1. The CDR3 contains 14 residues. CDR3 region: CASSYRGSYNEQFF. CDR3 coding DNA: TGTGCCAGCAGCTACAGGGGTTCCTACAATGAGCAGTTCTTC.

The chain combines TRBV4-3 with TRBJ2-3; the match to TRBD2 covers 14 bases. CDR3 length: 17 amino acids. Germline loops: CDR1 LGHNA, CDR2 YSLEER. With V trimmed by 5 bases and J by 1 base, 5 bases remained unmatched. The CDR3 sequence is CASSFSTSGGGTDTQYF. The CDR3 DNA sequence: TGCGCCAGCAGCTTCTCGACTAGCGGGGGGGGCACAGATACGCAGTATTTT.

The chain employs TRBV30 and TRBJ1-2; a possible D gene is TRBD1 (6 bases). V lost 0 bases and J 4 bases, leaving 9 bases between the germline ends. Germline V gene data show CDR1 as GTSNPN and CDR2 as SVGIG (reference sequence). The CDR3 sequence is 13 residues long. The CDR3 nucleotides read TGTGCCTGGAGTGTGGGCAGGGGCTATGGCTACACCTTC. It encodes CAWSVGRGYGYTF.

The chain links TRBV9 to TRBJ2-2, with D tentatively TRBD2 (5 bases). The CDR3 length is 16 residues. Germline V gene sequence: CDR1 SGDLS, CDR2 YYNGEE. V lost 1 base, J lost 5 bases, and 15 bases lay in between. The CDR3 nucleotides are TGTGCCAGCAGCGTAATGTCGAGCGGAGAAACCGGGGAGCTGTTTTTT. This sequence encodes CASSVMSSGETGELFF.

The V and J genes are TRBV5-1 and TRBJ2-1, with 16 bases matching TRBD2. CDR1 and CDR2 (germline): SGHRS, YFSETQ. V lost 5 bases and J lost 4; bases outside the gene matches: 3. This CDR3 has 16 residues. CDR3 nucleotide sequence: TGCGCCAGCAGTTCGGGACTAGCGGGGGGGTACAATGAGCAGTTCTTC. Protein product: CASSSGLAGGYNEQFF. The full variable domain, rest sourced from reference TRBV5-1 and TRBJ2-1, is KAGVTQTPRYLIKTRGQQVTLSCSPISGHRSVSWYQQTPGQGLQFLFEYFSETQRNKGNFPGRFSGRQFSNSRSEMNVSTLELGDSALYLCASSSGLAGGYNEQFFGPGTRLTVL.